The 24 T cell receptor beta chains listed next were all sequenced from one sample in a study of blood T cell dynamics during melanoma immunotherapy. The time point here: week 3, after first cycle of checkpoint inhibitor. The method was immunoSEQ multiplex PCR; TCRdb's version includes in-frame clones alone and lacks a portion of them. Among roughly 4,200 clones listed, around nine tenths were seen once. The input for sequencing was blood, taken from a patient treated with checkpoint blockade. All receptors come from a human donor with melanoma.

The chain couples TRBV4-3 to TRBJ1-2; 8 nucleotides agree with TRBD1. This CDR3 comprises 16 residues. Unmatched junction bases numbered 16, after V lost 2 bases and J lost 11 bases. From germline, CDR1 is LGHNA and CDR2 YSLEER. The CDR3 DNA follows: TGCGCCAGCAGCCAAAGGGGACAGGTGCCCCTAATAAGTTACACCTTC. It translates to CASSQRGQVPLISYTF.

This chain joins TRBV7-2 and TRBJ2-5; D not resolved. V shed 5 bases and J shed 4 bases, with 17 bases lying between them. Germline V gives CDR1 SGHTA, CDR2 FQGNSA. CDR3 size: 15 residues. CDR3 protein: CASSKFQGILETQYF. In DNA form, the CDR3 reads TGTGCCAGCAGCAAGTTTCAAGGCATCTTAGAGACCCAGTACTTC.

The chain carries TRBV2 and TRBJ2-7; D perhaps matches TRBD2 (5 bases). V was trimmed by 4 bases and J by 3 bases, leaving 13 bases between them. CDR1 is SNHLY, CDR2 FYNNEI, per germline. This CDR3 spans 14 amino acids. CDR3 in amino acids: CASSGGLALYEQYF. The CDR3 DNA follows: TGTGCCAGCAGTGGTGGGCTAGCTCTCTACGAGCAGTACTTC.

This chain uses TRBV10-3 with TRBJ2-2, with 7 positions matching TRBD1. The CDR3 totals 16 residues. The V and J ends lost 0 bases and 1 base, in that order; junction bases with no gene match: 2. The germline gives CDR1 ENHRY, CDR2 SYGVKD. The CDR3 is CAISESDRVNTGELFF. The CDR3 DNA sequence: TGTGCCATCAGTGAGTCCGACAGGGTGAACACCGGGGAGCTGTTTTTT.

The chain is built from TRBV30 and TRBJ2-7; unclear D gene. The germline V gene has CDR1 GTSNPN and CDR2 SVGIG (reference sequence). The length of the CDR3 is 11 residues. V lost 4 bases, J lost 2 bases, and 6 bases lay in between. CDR3 amino acids: CAWMAAYEQYF. CDR3 in DNA: TGTGCCTGGATGGCGGCCTACGAGCAGTACTTC.

The gene calls are TRBV9 and TRBJ1-3; the D is unclear. Germline-derived CDR1 and CDR2 are SGDLS and YYNGEE. The ends were cut back, 3 bases at V and 0 bases at J, with 10 bases in the middle. There are 15 residues in the CDR3. The CDR3 DNA sequence: TGTGCCAGCAGCGGGAGGACTGGCTCTGGAAACACCATATATTTT. It translates to CASSGRTGSGNTIYF.

V usage is TRBV30 and J usage is TRBJ2-7; 10 bases align to TRBD2. Germline V gives CDR1 GTSNPN, CDR2 SVGIG (reference sequence). Germline trimming cut 1 base from V and 6 bases from J; bases unmatched to any gene: 9. The CDR3 runs to 15 residues. The CDR3 DNA is TGTGCCTGGAGTGCTATAGCGGGGGGAGGTGGCGAGCAGTACTTC. This encodes CAWSAIAGGGGEQYF.

The V and J genes are TRBV19 and TRBJ1-5; D remains ambiguous. The CDR3 has 15 residues. Germline V gives CDR1 LNHDA, CDR2 SQIVND (reference sequence). The ends were cut back, 7 bases at V and 0 bases at J, with 13 bases in the middle. This CDR3 is CASKEQPNSNQPQHF. The DNA for the CDR3 is TGTGCCAGTAAAGAACAGCCTAATAGCAATCAGCCCCAGCATTTT.

This chain links TRBV7-2 with TRBJ2-5, with 10 bases fitting TRBD2. J gave up 4 bases and V 5 bases, and 7 bases lay outside the gene matches. The CDR3 is 15 amino acids. Germline CDR1 and CDR2: SGHTA and FQGNSA. CDR3 nucleotides: TGTGCCAGCAGCATCCAGCGGGGGGGTGGAGAGACCCAGTACTTC. Residues: CASSIQRGGGETQYF.

The genes are TRBV23-1 and TRBJ1-5, with D unclear. TRBV23-1 is sorted into the ORF group, with uncertain function. The length of the CDR3 is 15 residues. Trimming stripped 10 bases from V and 0 bases from J, with 16 bases between. This chain's CDR3 is CAILPRGTSNQPQHF. CDR3 coding DNA: TGCGCCATCCTGCCGCGGGGTACTAGCAATCAGCCCCAGCATTTT.

The chain combines TRBV5-1 with TRBJ1-1; D is perhaps TRBD1 (6 bases). This CDR3 has 14 residues. Germline CDR1 and CDR2: SGHRS and YFSETQ. The V end lost 3 bases, the J end lost 5 bases, and 14 bases lay between the germline ends. CDR3 in DNA: TGCGCCAGCAGCTCCATGGGGGGGCAGACTGAAGCTTTCTTT. Residues: CASSSMGGQTEAFF.

This chain joins TRBV7-8 and TRBJ2-7, with D hard to call. The CDR3 totals 13 residues. Trimming left V 5 bases short and J 0 bases short, with 8 bases between. Germline assignment: CDR1 SGHVS and CDR2 FQNEAQ. The CDR3 reads CASSPAVSYEQYF. Written as DNA, the CDR3 is TGTGCCAGCAGCCCCGCAGTCTCCTACGAGCAGTACTTC.

CDR3 amino acids: CSVEPGTAPNYGYTF. As DNA, the CDR3 is TGCAGCGTTGAACCAGGGACAGCCCCTAACTATGGCTACACCTTC. The chain recombines TRBV29-1 with TRBJ1-2; TRBD1 matches at 7 bases. There are 15 residues in the CDR3. V lost 2 bases to trimming and J lost 0 bases; unmatched junction nucleotides: 6. Per the germline V gene, CDR1 is SQVTM and CDR2 is ANQGSEA.

V gene TRBV27 combines with J gene TRBJ2-5; D unclear. There are 16 residues in the CDR3. Germline V gene data show CDR1 as MNHEY and CDR2 as SMNVEV (reference sequence). V was trimmed by 2 bases and J by 2 bases, leaving 15 bases between them. The CDR3: CASSLGLNRGQETQYF. CDR3 bases: TGTGCCAGCAGTTTAGGATTGAACAGAGGACAAGAGACCCAGTACTTC.

This rearrangement joins TRBV7-6 to TRBJ2-5; possible D gene TRBD2, 6 bases. In germline, CDR1 is SGHVS, CDR2 FNYEAQ. The CDR3 sequence is 13 residues long. V was pared by 3 bases and J by 1 base, with 6 bases between. The CDR3 sequence is CASSFSGQETQYF. CDR3 in DNA: TGTGCCAGCAGCTTTAGCGGCCAAGAGACCCAGTACTTC. The full variable domain, in which reference TRBV7-6 and TRBJ2-5 provide the parts outside the CDR3, is GAGVSQSPRYKVTKRGQDVALRCDPISGHVSLYWYRQALGQGPEFLTYFNYEAQQDKSGLPNDRFSAERPEGSISTLTIQRTEQRDSAMYRCASSFSGQETQYFGPGTRLLVL.

This clone was seen just once. The chain has TRBV9 and TRBJ2-5; 7 bases align to TRBD2. Trimming at V came to 0 bases and at J to 11 bases, leaving 10 bases not matched to a gene. Germline lookup yields CDR1 SGDLS and CDR2 YYNGEE. CDR3 length: 14 amino acids. The CDR3 DNA reads TGTGCCAGCAGCGTAGGGCCCCTTGGGAGGGAGCAGTACTTC. Its protein product is CASSVGPLGREQYF.

The rearrangement links TRBV27 to TRBJ2-7; 7 nucleotides match TRBD1. V shed 8 bases and J 3 bases; nucleotides not matched to a gene: 4. This CDR3 spans 12 amino acids. The germline CDR1 and CDR2 sequences are MNHEY and SMNVEV (reference sequence). The CDR3 sequence: CASGGQIYEQYF. CDR3 DNA: TGTGCCAGCGGGGGACAGATCTACGAGCAGTACTTC.

The chain employs TRBV9 and TRBJ2-7; 9 bases match TRBD1. This CDR3 is 15 amino acids long. With V trimmed by 3 bases and J by 1 base, 5 bases remained unmatched. Germline V CDR1 and CDR2: SGDLS, YYNGEE. This chain's CDR3 is CASSEGQGWSYEQYF. The CDR3 DNA reads as TGTGCCAGCAGCGAGGGACAGGGATGGTCCTACGAGCAGTACTTC.

The chain couples TRBV7-9 to TRBJ1-1; weak D call: TRBD1 (5 bases). Germline CDR1 and CDR2: SEHNR and FQNEAQ (reference sequence). Deletions cut 7 bases from V and 1 base from J, with 16 bases between. CDR3 size: 15 residues. The CDR3: CASTPGRDRNTEAFF. The CDR3 DNA follows: TGTGCCAGCACCCCCGGCCGAGACAGGAACACTGAAGCTTTCTTT.

The chain links TRBV5-6 to TRBJ2-5, with D unresolved. The V gene's germline CDR1 is SGHDT and CDR2 YYEEEE. V dropped 0 bases and J dropped 1 base, with 4 bases sitting between them. The CDR3 is 13 residues long. The CDR3 DNA reads as TGTGCCAGCAGCTTGGGCAGCCAAGAGACCCAGTACTTC. Protein sequence: CASSLGSQETQYF.

This chain links TRBV7-6 with TRBJ2-3, with 13 positions matching TRBD2. The germline V gene encodes CDR1 SGHVS and CDR2 FNYEAQ. V trimming: 8 bases; J trimming: 2 bases; junction bases outside the gene matches: 10. CDR3 length: 17 amino acids. The CDR3 nucleotides read TGTGCCAGCCGCCCGACTAGCGGGAGGCTGTCCACAGATACGCAGTATTTT. Encoded protein: CASRPTSGRLSTDTQYF.

The chain joins TRBV27 to TRBJ2-2, with 7 bases matching TRBD2. Germline V gene lookup returns CDR1 MNHEY and CDR2 SMNVEV (reference sequence). Trimming took 2 bases from V and 4 from J; bases not matched to a gene: 4. There are 15 residues in the CDR3. The CDR3 here is CASSLVGRFTGELFF. For the CDR3, the DNA is TGTGCCAGCAGTTTAGTCGGGAGGTTCACCGGGGAGCTGTTTTTT.

The genes are TRBV29-1 and TRBJ2-5; 8 positions agree with TRBD1. Germline assignment: CDR1 SQVTM and CDR2 ANQGSEA. Losses at the gene ends were 3 bases for V and 3 bases for J; bases not matched to a gene: 6. The CDR3 loop spans 14 amino acids. The CDR3 nucleotides read TGCAGCGTTGATTCCTGGACAGGGAAAGAGACCCAGTACTTC. Translation gives CSVDSWTGKETQYF. The variable domain in full, completed from reference TRBV29-1 and TRBJ2-5, reads SAVISQKPSRDICQRGTSLTIQCQVDSQVTMMFWYRQQPGQSLTLIATANQGSEATYESGFVIDKFPISRPNLTFSTLTVSNMSPEDSSIYLCSVDSWTGKETQYFGPGTRLLVL.

The CDR3, as DNA: TGCAGCGCCGGGACAGGGAGATGGACTGAAGCTTTCTTT. This codes for CSAGTGRWTEAFF. The genes are TRBV29-1 and TRBJ1-1; 9 nucleotides align to TRBD1. From germline, CDR1 is SQVTM and CDR2 ANQGSEA. With 7 bases clipped from V and 5 bases from J, the junction kept 8 bases outside the gene matches. The CDR3 is 13 amino acids.